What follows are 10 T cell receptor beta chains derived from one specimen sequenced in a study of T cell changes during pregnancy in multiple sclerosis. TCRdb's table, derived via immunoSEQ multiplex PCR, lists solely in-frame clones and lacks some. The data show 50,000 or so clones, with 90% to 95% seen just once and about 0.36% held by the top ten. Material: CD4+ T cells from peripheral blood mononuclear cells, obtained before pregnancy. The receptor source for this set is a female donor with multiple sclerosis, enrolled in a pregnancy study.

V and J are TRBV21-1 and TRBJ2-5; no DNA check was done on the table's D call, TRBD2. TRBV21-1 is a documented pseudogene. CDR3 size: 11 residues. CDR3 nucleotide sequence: TGTGCCAGCAGTAGACAAGAGACCCAGTACTTC. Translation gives CASSRQETQYF.

The CDR3 region is CASSLDRAYEQYF. The CDR3 DNA reads TGTGCCAGCAGCTTAGACAGGGCCTACGAGCAGTACTTC. The chain is built from TRBV11-2 and TRBJ2-7; tentatively, D is TRBD1 (5 bases). Per germline, CDR1 SGHAT and CDR2 FQNNGV. The ends were cut back, 0 bases at V and 2 bases at J, with 5 bases in the middle. The CDR3 loop spans 13 amino acids.

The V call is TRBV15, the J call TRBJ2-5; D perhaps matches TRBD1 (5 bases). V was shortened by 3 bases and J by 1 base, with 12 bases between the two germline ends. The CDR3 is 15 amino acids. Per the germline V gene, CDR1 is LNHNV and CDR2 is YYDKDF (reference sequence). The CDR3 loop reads CATSRRQLLQETQYF. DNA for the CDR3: TGTGCCACCAGCAGGCGACAGCTTCTCCAAGAGACCCAGTACTTC. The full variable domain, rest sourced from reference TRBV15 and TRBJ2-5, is DAMVIQNPRYQVTQFGKPVTLSCSQTLNHNVMYWYQQKSSQAPKLLFHYYDKDFNNEADTPDNFQSRRPNTSFCFLDIRSPGLGDTAMYLCATSRRQLLQETQYFGPGTRLLVL.

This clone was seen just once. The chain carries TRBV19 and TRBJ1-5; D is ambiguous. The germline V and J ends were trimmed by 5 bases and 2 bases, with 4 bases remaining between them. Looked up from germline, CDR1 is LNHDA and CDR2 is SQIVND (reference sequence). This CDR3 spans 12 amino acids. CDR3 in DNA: TGTGCCAGTAGTCCTCGCAATCAGCCCCAGCATTTT. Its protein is CASSPRNQPQHF. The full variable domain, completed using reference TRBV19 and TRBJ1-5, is DGGITQSPKYLFRKEGQNVTLSCEQNLNHDAMYWYRQDPGQGLRLIYYSQIVNDFQKGDIAEGYSVSREKKESFPLTVTSAQKNPTAFYLCASSPRNQPQHFGDGTRLSIL.

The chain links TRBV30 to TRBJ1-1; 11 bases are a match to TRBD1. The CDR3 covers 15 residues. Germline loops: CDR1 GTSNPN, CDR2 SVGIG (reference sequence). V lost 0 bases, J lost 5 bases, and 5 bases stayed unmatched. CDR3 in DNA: TGTGCCTGGAGTGTCCCGGACAGGGGGCGTACTGAAGCTTTCTTT. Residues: CAWSVPDRGRTEAFF.

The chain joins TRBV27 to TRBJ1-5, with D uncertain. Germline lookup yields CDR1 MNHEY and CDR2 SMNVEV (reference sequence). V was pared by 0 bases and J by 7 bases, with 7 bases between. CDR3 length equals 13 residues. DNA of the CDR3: TGTGCCAGCAGTTTATCGAAGCTCCAGCCCCAGCATTTT. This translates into CASSLSKLQPQHF.

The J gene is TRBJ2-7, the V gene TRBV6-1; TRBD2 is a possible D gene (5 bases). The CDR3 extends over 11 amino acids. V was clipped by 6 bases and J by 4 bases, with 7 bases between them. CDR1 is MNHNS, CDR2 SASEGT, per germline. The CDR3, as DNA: TGTGCCAGCAGCGAGGGATACGAGCAGTACTTC. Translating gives CASSEGYEQYF.

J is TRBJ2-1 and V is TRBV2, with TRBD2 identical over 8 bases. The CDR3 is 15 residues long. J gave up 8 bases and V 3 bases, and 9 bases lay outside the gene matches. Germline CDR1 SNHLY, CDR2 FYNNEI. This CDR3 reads CASSDQSSGSYEQFF. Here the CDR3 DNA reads TGTGCCAGCAGTGACCAGTCTAGCGGGTCTTATGAGCAGTTCTTC. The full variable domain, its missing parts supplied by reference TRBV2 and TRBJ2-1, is EPEVTQTPSHQVTQMGQEVILRCVPISNHLYFYWYRQILGQKVEFLVSFYNNEISEKSEIFDDQFSVERPDGSNFTLKIRSTKLEDSAMYFCASSDQSSGSYEQFFGPGTRLTVL.

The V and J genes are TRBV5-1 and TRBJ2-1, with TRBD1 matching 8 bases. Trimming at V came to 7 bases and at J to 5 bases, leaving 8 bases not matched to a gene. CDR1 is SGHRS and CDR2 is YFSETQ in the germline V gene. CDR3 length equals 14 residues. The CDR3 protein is CASARTGLNNEQFF. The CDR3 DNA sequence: TGCGCCAGCGCCAGGACAGGGTTGAACAATGAGCAGTTCTTC.

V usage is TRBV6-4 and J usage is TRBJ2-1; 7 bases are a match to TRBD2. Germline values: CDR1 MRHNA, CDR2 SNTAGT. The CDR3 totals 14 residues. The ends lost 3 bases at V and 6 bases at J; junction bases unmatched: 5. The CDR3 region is CASSEGSGGNEQFF. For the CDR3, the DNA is TGTGCCAGCAGTGAAGGGTCGGGAGGCAATGAGCAGTTCTTC.